The 25 T cell receptor beta chains below were found in one sample sequenced in a study of monozygotic twins with inflammatory bowel disease. TCRdb reworked the 5' RACE reads into one entry per CDR3 protein, no DNA. This sample's table has fewer than 350,000 distinct CDR3 sequences. Sequencing was done on a sample of blood. Source of these receptors: a human donor with ulcerative colitis or Crohn's disease, or a healthy co-twin of an affected twin (not recorded which).

The gene calls are TRBV30 and TRBJ2-2; with no DNA, the TCRdb D assignment of TRBD2 cannot be verified. This CDR3 is 15 amino acids long. Germline CDR1 and CDR2: GTSNPN and SVGIG (reference sequence). CDR3 loop: CAWSVTSSPTGELFF.

V is TRBV11-2 and J is TRBJ2-2; TCRdb proposes TRBD1, but this gene call is untestable without DNA. The CDR3 length is 16 residues. Germline CDR1 SGHAT, CDR2 FQNNGV. The CDR3 sequence is CASSLHSTGVGGELFF. Full variable domain (remainder filled in from reference TRBV11-2 and TRBJ2-2): EAGVAQSPRYKIIEKRQSVAFWCNPISGHATLYWYQQILGQGPKLLIQFQNNGVVDDSQLPKDRFSAERLKGVDSTLKIQPAKLEDSAVYLCASSLHSTGVGGELFFGEGSRLTVL.

The genes are TRBV15 and TRBJ2-1. This CDR3 has 14 amino acids. Germline assignment: CDR1 LNHNV and CDR2 YYDKDF (reference sequence). The CDR3 is CATSRVDGNNEQFF.

The chain employs TRBV11-2 and TRBJ1-2; TCRdb lists TRBD1, though no DNA is available to test this call. Germline lookup yields CDR1 SGHAT and CDR2 FQNNGV. The CDR3 spans 12 residues. CDR3 protein: CASRAQGFGYTF. The full variable domain, rest sourced from reference TRBV11-2 and TRBJ1-2, is EAGVAQSPRYKIIEKRQSVAFWCNPISGHATLYWYQQILGQGPKLLIQFQNNGVVDDSQLPKDRFSAERLKGVDSTLKIQPAKLEDSAVYLCASRAQGFGYTFGSGTRLTVV.

The chain has TRBV4-1 and TRBJ1-1; TCRdb designates TRBD1, a call that cannot be tested without DNA. The germline CDR1 and CDR2 sequences are MGHRA and YSYEKL. The CDR3 is made up of 16 amino acids. The CDR3 protein is CASSHSPRDRGTEAFF.

This sequence joins TRBV15 and TRBJ2-7. This CDR3 has 12 amino acids. Per germline, CDR1 LNHNV and CDR2 YYDKDF (reference sequence). CDR3 loop: CATSRDSYGQYF.

The rearrangement links TRBV6-5 to TRBJ2-7. Germline loops: CDR1 MNHEY, CDR2 SVGAGI. The CDR3 has 11 residues. This chain's CDR3 is CASSNFYEQYF.

The rearrangement uses TRBV5-6 and TRBJ1-4; TCRdb's assignment of TRBD1 cannot be checked, as there is no DNA. The CDR3 totals 15 residues. Looked up from germline, CDR1 is SGHDT and CDR2 is YYEEEE. CDR3 amino acids: CASSFSPGSNEKLFF.

This chain connects TRBV20-1 to TRBJ2-1; TCRdb picks TRBD2, but there is no DNA to check that call. There are 14 residues in the CDR3. Per germline, CDR1 DFQATT and CDR2 SNEGSKA (reference sequence). The CDR3 protein is CSAPPAGQLDKQFF.

The chain joins TRBV3-1 to TRBJ2-3; TCRdb gives TRBD1 as the D gene, but with no DNA this cannot be confirmed. CDR1 is LGHDT, CDR2 YNNKEL, per germline (reference sequence). The CDR3 has 14 amino acids. CDR3 region: CASSHSRVEDTQYF.

The V gene is TRBV15, the J gene TRBJ2-7; TCRdb lists TRBD1, though no DNA is available to test this call. Germline V CDR1 and CDR2: LNHNV, YYDKDF (reference sequence). CDR3 length equals 14 residues. The CDR3 loop reads CATSREPGVREQYF.

The rearrangement joins TRBV29-1 to TRBJ2-6. There are 16 residues in the CDR3. Looked up from germline, CDR1 is SQVTM and CDR2 is ANQGSEA. The CDR3 reads CSVDKIRGSGANVLTF.

The chain combines TRBV4-1 with TRBJ1-1. The CDR3 length is 13 residues. The germline V gene encodes CDR1 MGHRA and CDR2 YSYEKL. The CDR3 sequence: CASSQGQWVEAFF.

The chain combines TRBV20-1 with TRBJ1-6; TCRdb names TRBD1, which stays unverified in the absence of DNA. The CDR3 covers 14 residues. Germline CDR1 reads DFQATT; CDR2 reads SNEGSKA (reference sequence). CDR3: CSASTDRVNSPLHF.

The V call is TRBV11-2, the J call TRBJ2-7; as DNA is missing, the TRBD2 call by TCRdb cannot be tested. Germline V gene data show CDR1 as SGHAT and CDR2 as FQNNGV. The length of the CDR3 is 17 residues. This CDR3 reads CASSLRMASGNSYEQYF.

The genes are TRBV14 and TRBJ1-4; there is no DNA to check the TCRdb D call of TRBD1. There are 14 residues in the CDR3. Per germline, CDR1 SGHDN and CDR2 FVKESK. CDR3 protein: CASSSTGGGEKLFF.

The rearrangement links TRBV10-2 to TRBJ1-5; lacking DNA, the TRBD1 call made by TCRdb goes unchecked. The CDR3 is 16 amino acids. Germline V gives CDR1 WSHSY, CDR2 SAAADI. The CDR3 protein is CASSESRGAGNQPQHF.

This chain uses TRBV11-2 with TRBJ1-2; TCRdb selects TRBD1, and the lack of DNA leaves this call unchecked. The germline CDR1 and CDR2 sequences are SGHAT and FQNNGV. CDR3 size: 14 residues. This CDR3 reads CASSPAGPGHGYTF.

The chain is built from TRBV29-1 and TRBJ2-4; TCRdb lists TRBD1, though no DNA is available to test this call. Germline V gives CDR1 SQVTM, CDR2 ANQGSEA. The CDR3 consists of 13 residues. CDR3 loop: CSVEGQGKNIQYF.

The chain is built from TRBV12-3 or TRBV12-4 and TRBJ2-7; the TCRdb D gene call, TRBD1, has no DNA to confirm it. This CDR3 has 15 residues. CDR3 in amino acids: CASSFGSGEGGEQYF.

The CDR3 loop reads CASSQGRQGPGYTF. The chain couples TRBV3-1 to TRBJ1-2; checking the TCRdb D call of TRBD1 is not possible without DNA. This CDR3 is built from 14 residues. The germline V gene encodes CDR1 LGHDT and CDR2 YNNKEL (reference sequence).

V is TRBV5-1 and J is TRBJ1-1. Germline CDR1 and CDR2: SGHRS and YFSETQ. The CDR3 consists of 13 residues. CDR3 amino acids: CASSLLLGTEAFF.

This chain joins TRBV3-1 and TRBJ2-7; the TCRdb D gene call, TRBD1, has no DNA to confirm it. Germline V CDR1 and CDR2: LGHDT, YNNKEL (reference sequence). This CDR3 is built from 15 residues. CDR3 region: CASSPRGRESYEQYF.

This chain links TRBV6-5 with TRBJ2-7; there is no DNA to check the TCRdb D call of TRBD1. Germline loops: CDR1 MNHEY, CDR2 SVGAGI. This CDR3 has 12 residues. CDR3 amino acids: CASSYGRGEQYF.

The chain couples TRBV5-1 to TRBJ1-6; TCRdb's D call, TRBD1, is unchecked because there is no DNA. The CDR3 runs to 14 residues. Germline CDR1 reads SGHRS; CDR2 reads YFSETQ. The CDR3 loop reads CASSLNVGGSPLHF.